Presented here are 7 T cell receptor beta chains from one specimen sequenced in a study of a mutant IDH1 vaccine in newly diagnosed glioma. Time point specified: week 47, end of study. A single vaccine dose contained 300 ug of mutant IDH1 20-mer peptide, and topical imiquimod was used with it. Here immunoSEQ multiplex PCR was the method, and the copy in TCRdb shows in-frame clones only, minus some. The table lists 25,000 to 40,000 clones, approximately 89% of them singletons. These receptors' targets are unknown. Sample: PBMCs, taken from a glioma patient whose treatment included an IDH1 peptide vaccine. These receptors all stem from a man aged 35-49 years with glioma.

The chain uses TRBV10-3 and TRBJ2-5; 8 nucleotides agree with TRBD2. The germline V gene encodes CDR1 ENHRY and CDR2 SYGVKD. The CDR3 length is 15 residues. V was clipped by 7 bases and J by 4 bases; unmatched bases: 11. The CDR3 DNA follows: TGTGCCATCAAGAACTCGGGAGGGGGGGGAGAGACCCAGTACTTC. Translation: CAIKNSGGGGETQYF.

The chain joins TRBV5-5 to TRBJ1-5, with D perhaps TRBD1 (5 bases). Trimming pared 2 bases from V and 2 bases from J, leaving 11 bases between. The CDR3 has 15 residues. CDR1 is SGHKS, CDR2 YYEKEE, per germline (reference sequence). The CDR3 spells CASSFREGGNQPQHF. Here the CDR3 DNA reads TGTGCCAGCAGCTTTCGGGAAGGGGGCAATCAGCCCCAGCATTTT.

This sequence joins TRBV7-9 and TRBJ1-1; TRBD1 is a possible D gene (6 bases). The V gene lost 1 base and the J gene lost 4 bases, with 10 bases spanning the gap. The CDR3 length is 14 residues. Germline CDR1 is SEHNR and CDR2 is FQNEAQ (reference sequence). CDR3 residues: CASSLEGVGTEAFF. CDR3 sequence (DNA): TGTGCCAGCAGCTTAGAGGGGGTCGGCACTGAAGCTTTCTTT.

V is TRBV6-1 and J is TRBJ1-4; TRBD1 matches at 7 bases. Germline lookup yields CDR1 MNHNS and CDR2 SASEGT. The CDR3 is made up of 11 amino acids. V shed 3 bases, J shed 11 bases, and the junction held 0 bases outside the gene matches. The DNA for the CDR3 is TGTGCCAGCAGTGACAGGGGGAAACTGTTTTTT. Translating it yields CASSDRGKLFF.

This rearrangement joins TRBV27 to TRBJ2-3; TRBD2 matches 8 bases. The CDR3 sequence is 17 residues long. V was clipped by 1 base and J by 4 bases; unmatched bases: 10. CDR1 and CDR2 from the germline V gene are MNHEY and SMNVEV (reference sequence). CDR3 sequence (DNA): TGTGCCAGCAGTTTATTAACAGGCCCGCGGGGGGCAGATACGCAGTATTTT. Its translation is CASSLLTGPRGADTQYF.

CDR3 region: CASSLSFFRGADTQYF. The CDR3 region has the DNA TGTGCCAGCAGTTTATCGTTTTTCAGGGGGGCAGATACGCAGTATTTT. The chain carries TRBV27 and TRBJ2-3; a possible D gene is TRBD1 (7 bases). The CDR3 has 16 residues. Deletions cut 0 bases from V and 4 bases from J, with 14 bases between. Germline V gene lookup returns CDR1 MNHEY and CDR2 SMNVEV (reference sequence).

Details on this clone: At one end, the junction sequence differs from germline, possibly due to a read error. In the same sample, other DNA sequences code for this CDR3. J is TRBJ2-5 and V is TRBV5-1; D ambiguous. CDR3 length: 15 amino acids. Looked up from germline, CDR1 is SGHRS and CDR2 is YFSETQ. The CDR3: CASSLNPGSKETQYF. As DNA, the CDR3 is TGCGCCAGCAGCTTGAATCCGGGTTCAAAAGAAACCCAGTACTTC.